Sequencing of this TCR beta chain was carried out in a study of cytomegalovirus exposure and HLA in healthy donors. The donors were part of the 120-subject validation cohort, which stood apart from the roughly 670-subject first cohort. Points from the study as a whole: Rarity held for most TCR sequences, but there were some public TCRs that occurred in many donors.

Concerning this clone: Its antigen is unknown.

Sequencing was performed with immunoSEQ multiplex PCR; in TCRdb, only in-frame clones are kept and a portion is missing. The sample has 130,000 to 150,000 clones; around nine tenths are singletons. The sequence was obtained from a woman under 30 in good health and CMV-seropositive. The sequenced sample was PBMCs.

The CDR3 DNA sequence: TGCGCCAGCAGTCAATCGGATAGCTCGGATAAAAACATTCAGTACTTC. Translation: CASSQSDSSDKNIQYF. The rearrangement links TRBV23-1 to TRBJ2-4; D is ambiguous. TRBV23-1 is classed as an ORF, of uncertain function. Deletions cut 0 bases from V and 4 bases from J, with 13 bases between. The CDR3 has 16 residues.